A selection of T cell receptor beta chains follows, all from one sample in a study of T cell repertoires in cytomegalovirus infection. In TCRdb, the reads were re-called with MiXCR into one record per CDR3 protein. The top ten hold less than 50% of the sample, which has 250,000 or so distinct CDR3 sequences, more than 15% seen once. Input material: CD8+ T cells from PBMCs. These receptors all stem from a human donor in good health (CMV status not recorded). Some clones in this sample may be carry-over from other donors' samples. Both conserved end residues are part of each CDR3. Each record gives: clone size, CDR3 length, D gene, V gene, J gene, CDR3 DNA, CDR3 protein. A D gene is named only where the DNA matches it firmly. Clone size appears in some rows only: once, few, many, or a class for an expanded clone.

clone_size: .; cdr3_length: 14; d_call: .; v_call: TRBV24-1; j_call: TRBJ1-5; cdr3_nt: TGTGCCACCAGTGATGTGGAGCCTAATCAGCCCCAGCATTTT; cdr3_aa: CATSDVEPNQPQHF
clone_size: many; cdr3_length: 11; d_call: TRBD2; v_call: TRBV7-2; j_call: TRBJ2-1; cdr3_nt: TGTGCCAGCAGACGCGGGGGTGTGCAGTTCTTC; cdr3_aa: CASRRGGVQFF
clone_size: many; cdr3_length: 14; d_call: TRBD1; v_call: TRBV6-2/TRBV6-3; j_call: TRBJ2-7; cdr3_nt: TGTGCCAGCAGTTCGAAGACAGGGGGCTACGAGCAGTACTTC; cdr3_aa: CASSSKTGGYEQYF
clone_size: few; cdr3_length: 14; d_call: .; v_call: TRBV4-1; j_call: TRBJ1-1; cdr3_nt: TGCGCCAGCAGCCAAGAGGCAGGTTTAACTGAAGCTTTCTTT; cdr3_aa: CASSQEAGLTEAFF
clone_size: many; cdr3_length: 14; d_call: .; v_call: TRBV7-2; j_call: TRBJ2-7; cdr3_nt: TGTGCCAGCAGCTTAGGGGCAGGGTCCTACGAGCAGTACTTC; cdr3_aa: CASSLGAGSYEQYF
clone_size: .; cdr3_length: 16; d_call: TRBD2; v_call: TRBV29-1; j_call: TRBJ2-1; cdr3_nt: TGCAGCGTTGAAGGATGGGCTAGCGGGGGGTCTTGGGAGCAGTTCTTC; cdr3_aa: CSVEGWASGGSWEQFF
clone_size: .; cdr3_length: 14; d_call: .; v_call: TRBV25-1; j_call: TRBJ2-5; cdr3_nt: TGTGCCAGCAGTGAATGGAGTAGTATTGAGACCCAGTACTTC; cdr3_aa: CASSEWSSIETQYF
clone_size: .; cdr3_length: 13; d_call: TRBD1; v_call: TRBV12-3/TRBV12-4; j_call: TRBJ2-1; cdr3_nt: TGTGCCAGCAGTTTACCCGGACAGGGTCAGCAGTTCTTC; cdr3_aa: CASSLPGQGQQFF
clone_size: few; cdr3_length: 13; d_call: .; v_call: TRBV19; j_call: TRBJ1-5; cdr3_nt: TGTGCCAGTAGTATAGATCCACCGGAGGCCCAGCATTTT; cdr3_aa: CASSIDPPEAQHF
clone_size: few; cdr3_length: 16; d_call: .; v_call: TRBV12-3/TRBV12-4; j_call: TRBJ2-1; cdr3_nt: TGTGCCAGCAGTTTAAATCCCGAAAGCTCCTACAATGAGCAGTTCTTC; cdr3_aa: CASSLNPESSYNEQFF
clone_size: many; cdr3_length: 15; d_call: .; v_call: TRBV4-1; j_call: TRBJ2-7; cdr3_nt: TGCGCCAGCAGCCTCCGGACATCCCTAGCCTACGAGCAGTACTTC; cdr3_aa: CASSLRTSLAYEQYF
clone_size: many; cdr3_length: 18; d_call: TRBD2; v_call: TRBV7-6; j_call: TRBJ2-5; cdr3_nt: TGTGCCAGCAGCTTAGTGCCCATTAGCGGGGGCAGACAAGAGACCCAGTACTTC; cdr3_aa: CASSLVPISGGRQETQYF
clone_size: many; cdr3_length: 13; d_call: TRBD2; v_call: TRBV12-3/TRBV12-4; j_call: TRBJ2-5; cdr3_nt: TGTGCCAGCACCACAGCGGGGGAAGAGACCCAGTACTTC; cdr3_aa: CASTTAGEETQYF
clone_size: .; cdr3_length: 12; d_call: TRBD2; v_call: TRBV6-5; j_call: TRBJ2-7; cdr3_nt: TGTGCCAGCTCGGGGGGGGCCCACGAGCAGTACTTC; cdr3_aa: CASSGGAHEQYF
clone_size: .; cdr3_length: 17; d_call: .; v_call: TRBV7-9; j_call: TRBJ1-6; cdr3_nt: TGTGCCAGCAGCCCCGCCAACTATGGGGGCATAGCATCACCCCTCCACTTT; cdr3_aa: CASSPANYGGIASPLHF
clone_size: .; cdr3_length: 15; d_call: .; v_call: TRBV4-1; j_call: TRBJ1-2; cdr3_nt: TGCGCCAGCAGCACATTAGATCCAGCTAACTATGGCTACACCTTC; cdr3_aa: CASSTLDPANYGYTF
clone_size: few; cdr3_length: 15; d_call: .; v_call: TRBV4-1; j_call: TRBJ1-1; cdr3_nt: TGCGCCAGCTCCCACGGGGAGAGGGTTAAGACTGAAGCTTTCTTT; cdr3_aa: CASSHGERVKTEAFF
clone_size: few; cdr3_length: 12; d_call: .; v_call: TRBV27; j_call: TRBJ2-6; cdr3_nt: TGTGCCGTGTCCTCTGGGGCCAACGTCCTGACTTTC; cdr3_aa: CAVSSGANVLTF
clone_size: many; cdr3_length: 17; d_call: .; v_call: TRBV7-2; j_call: TRBJ1-6; cdr3_nt: TGTGCCAGCAGCCAGAGGGTGACTGGGCCCTATAATTCACCCCTCCACTTT; cdr3_aa: CASSQRVTGPYNSPLHF
clone_size: .; cdr3_length: 16; d_call: .; v_call: TRBV28; j_call: TRBJ1-1; cdr3_nt: TGTGCCAGCAGTTTATGGTTTTTGGGGGCGCAAACTGAAGCTTTCTTT; cdr3_aa: CASSLWFLGAQTEAFF
clone_size: many; cdr3_length: 12; d_call: .; v_call: TRBV7-9; j_call: TRBJ1-1; cdr3_nt: TGTGCCAGCAGTCTTACAAGGGCTGAAGCTTTCTTT; cdr3_aa: CASSLTRAEAFF